These T cell receptor beta chains were read from a single sample in a study of blood T cell repertoires in COVID-19. Clones were sequenced by immunoSEQ multiplex PCR, and TCRdb holds only the in-frame ones, with some missing. This table has about 90,000 clones, 91% appearing once. The sequenced sample consisted of peripheral blood. These receptors all come from a human donor with active COVID-19. The donor label of this sample is uncertain. Each CDR3 is given with its conserved first and last residue.

V gene	CDR3 protein
TRBV19	CASSIQGGDEKLFF
TRBV5-1	CASRPGSLPTSYNSPLHF
TRBV19	CASRDGGLLGFRGYTF
TRBV3-1/TRBV3-2	CASSPDRGPTTYEQYF
TRBV7-9	CASSLETSGELFF
TRBV27	CASGKGQGAQGYTF
TRBV10-2	CASSEGRVHRGYTF
TRBV15	CATSRDTYRGRNTDTQYF
TRBV7-9	CASSLVPGPSNQPQHF
TRBV27	CASKRGQGHNEQFF
TRBV7-9	CASSRLRGGLRQFF
TRBV5-5	CASSLAPDRDEKLFF
TRBV24-1	CATSDLRAQYF